This is a list of T cell receptor beta chains from one sample in a study of T cells in Graves' hyperthyroidism and ophthalmopathy. One entry per CDR3 protein results from TCRdb running MiXCR on the multiplex PCR reads. The profile covers roughly 380,000 distinct CDR3 sequences, with approximately 19% appearing a single time and around 3.6% taken by the ten largest. Sequencing was carried out using blood. The source is a young woman with Graves' hyperthyroidism. CDR3s include the opening cysteine and the closing phenylalanine or tryptophan. A D gene is named only where the DNA matches it firmly. Only some rows state a clone size, as once, few, many or a class for expanded clones.

d_gene	v_gene	abundance	j_gene	CDR3nt	CDR3aa
TRBD1	TRBV10-1	.	TRBJ2-5	TGCGCCAGCAGTGAGGGTTCGGGGACAGCATACCTTGGGACCCAGTACTTC	CASSEGSGTAYLGTQYF
TRBD1	TRBV7-8	many	TRBJ2-5	TGTGCCAGCAGCTTAATTAAAGGGGACAGGAAAGTACGGACCCAGTACTTC	CASSLIKGDRKVRTQYF
TRBD1	TRBV19	many	TRBJ1-1	TGTGCCACTACGACAGGGATCAGTCGTGAAGCTTTCTTT	CATTTGISREAFF
TRBD1	TRBV10-3	many	TRBJ2-7	TGTGCCATCAGCCTAGGGACAGCCCATAGGGAGCAGTACTTC	CAISLGTAHREQYF
.	TRBV10-2	many	TRBJ2-7	TGCGCCAGCACTGGGACAAGCCAATACGAGCAGTACTTC	CASTGTSQYEQYF
TRBD1	TRBV20-1	many	TRBJ1-2	TGCAGTGGGACAGGGATGCGTCATGGCTACACCTTC	CSGTGMRHGYTF
.	TRBV19	.	TRBJ1-1	TGTGCCAGTAGTCTATACAGGGCCTTGGAGACTGAAGCTTTCTTT	CASSLYRALETEAFF
TRBD1	TRBV10-2	many	TRBJ1-2	TGCGCCAGCAGTCCTCGGACAGGGGGCGTCTATGGCTACACCTTC	CASSPRTGGVYGYTF
.	TRBV12-3/TRBV12-4	.	TRBJ2-5	TGTGCCAGCAGTCCCTTAAACTGGTACCAAGAGACCCAGTACTTC	CASSPLNWYQETQYF
.	TRBV20-1	many	TRBJ2-5	TGCAGTGCTAGACGAGAGACCCAGTACTTC	CSARRETQYF
TRBD1	TRBV2	.	TRBJ2-2	TGTGCCAGCAGCCAGGGACAGGTTGACACCGGGGAGCTGTTTTTT	CASSQGQVDTGELFF
TRBD1	TRBV6-4	few	TRBJ2-5	TGTGCCAGCAGGGCTCTACAGGACAGGGAAAGGGAGACCCAGTACTTC	CASRALQDRERETQYF
.	TRBV30	.	TRBJ2-3	TGTGCCTGGAGTCCCCGGTCTTGGACAGATACGCAGTATTTT	CAWSPRSWTDTQYF
.	TRBV3-1	many	TRBJ1-2	TGTGCCAGCAGCCCAATGACCGCTTTCAGCTACACCTTC	CASSPMTAFSYTF
.	TRBV20-1	many	TRBJ2-7	TGCAGTGCTAGAGGGTCGACGGTTTCAGTCGACGAGCAGTACTTC	CSARGSTVSVDEQYF
.	TRBV6-5	many	TRBJ2-5	TGTGCCAGCAGTTACAACCTAAGAGAGACCCAGTACTTC	CASSYNLRETQYF
.	TRBV6-1	few	TRBJ2-5	TGTGCCAGCAGTGAAGAAGGGGACGTGGGTACCCAGTACTTC	CASSEEGDVGTQYF
.	TRBV7-9	many	TRBJ1-1	TGTGCCAGCAGCCGTCGGAAGGCCCTGGGGACTGAAGCTTTCTTT	CASSRRKALGTEAFF
.	TRBV6-1	many	TRBJ1-2	TGTGCCAGCAGCGAAATAGGTTCTGGCTATGGCTACACCTTC	CASSEIGSGYGYTF
TRBD1	TRBV7-2	many	TRBJ1-2	TGTGCCAGCAGCTTTTTCCAGGGGGCTGGTGGCTACACCTTC	CASSFFQGAGGYTF
TRBD2	TRBV27	once	TRBJ2-7	TGTGCCAGCAGTTTTGCTAGCGGGAGATACGAGCAGTACTTC	CASSFASGRYEQYF
.	TRBV29-1	many	TRBJ1-3	TGCAGCGTTGACGCCAGGGCTGGAAACACCATATATTTT	CSVDARAGNTIYF
.	TRBV29-1	.	TRBJ1-1	TGCAGCGTTGGGGGGGGTGCGGGCACTGAAGCTTTCTTT	CSVGGGAGTEAFF
.	TRBV3-1	many	TRBJ1-5	TGTGCCAGCAGCCTACAGAGTCAGCCCCAGCATTTT	CASSLQSQPQHF
.	TRBV12-3/TRBV12-4	.	TRBJ1-2	TGTGCCAGCAGTTTTTCGGACACAGCGGAATTTAACTATGGCTACACCTTC	CASSFSDTAEFNYGYTF
.	TRBV13	many	TRBJ2-2	TGTGCCAGCAGCTCCTCCGGGGACACCGGGGAGCTGTTTTTT	CASSSSGDTGELFF
.	TRBV6-1	many	TRBJ1-5	TGTGCCAGCAGCGAACATAGCAATCAGCCCCAGCATTTT	CASSEHSNQPQHF
.	TRBV9	many	TRBJ1-5	TGTGCCAGCAGCGTGTCCTGGGACGGCAATCAGCCCCAGCATTTT	CASSVSWDGNQPQHF
.	TRBV11-1	many	TRBJ1-3	TGTGCCAGCAGCATGTTTACAGGGATCTCTGGAAACACCATATATTTT	CASSMFTGISGNTIYF
TRBD2	TRBV27	many	TRBJ2-7	TGTGCCAGCAGTACCAGGGCGGGGGACGAGCAGTACTTC	CASSTRAGDEQYF
TRBD1	TRBV6-4	few	TRBJ2-7	TGTGCCAGCAGTGAAGGGGGACAGTGGTCCTACGAGCAGTGCTTC	CASSEGGQWSYEQCF
.	TRBV19	many	TRBJ1-5	TGTGCCAGTAGTGGGGGGGCGAACAATCAGCCCCAGCATTTT	CASSGGANNQPQHF
.	TRBV7-2	many	TRBJ1-5	TGTGCCAGCAGCTTACCGGGGATGCAGCCCCAGCATTTT	CASSLPGMQPQHF
.	TRBV27	many	TRBJ2-7	TGTGCCAGCAGTTTCAAAGGGAGAGGGGGGAAGGTTAAGTCCTACGAGCAGTACTTC	CASSFKGRGGKVKSYEQYF
.	TRBV10-3	many	TRBJ1-5	TGTGCCATCAGTGGGGTTAGGGAGGAAACCAATCAGCCCCAGCATTTT	CAISGVREETNQPQHF
.	TRBV7-3	many	TRBJ1-1	TGTGCCAGCAGCTTAACCCCTCGGGACACTGAAGCTTTCTTT	CASSLTPRDTEAFF
.	TRBV12-3/TRBV12-4	.	TRBJ1-5	TGTGCCAGCACCGACGACGGACTGGGAGCCCAGCATTTT	CASTDDGLGAQHF
.	TRBV28	many	TRBJ2-5	TGTGCCAGCACATTTCGCGGGGTAGAAGAGACCCAGTACTTC	CASTFRGVEETQYF
.	TRBV6-1	many	TRBJ1-5	TGTGCCAGCAGTGAAGGGAATCAGCCCCAGCATTTT	CASSEGNQPQHF
.	TRBV20-1	many	TRBJ1-1	TGCAGTGGTCTAAGCGCTTACACTGAAGCTTTCTTT	CSGLSAYTEAFF
TRBD1	TRBV12-3/TRBV12-4	many	TRBJ1-1	TGTGCCAGCAGTTTATATGGGACAGGGTCTTCAGCTTTCTTT	CASSLYGTGSSAFF
.	TRBV6-1	.	TRBJ1-1	TGTGCCAGCAGTGAAGGGGCAGGGCCGTCTGCTTTCTTT	CASSEGAGPSAFF
TRBD2	TRBV15	many	TRBJ2-4	TGTGCCACCAGCAGAGTGGGACTAGCGGGGGGGCCCGCCAAAAACATTCAGTACTTC	CATSRVGLAGGPAKNIQYF
.	TRBV20-1	many	TRBJ1-2	TGCAGTGCTAGAGTGGAGGGGAGGGGTGGCTACACCTTC	CSARVEGRGGYTF
.	TRBV4-1	many	TRBJ1-5	TGCGCCAGCAGCCAAATTATTCTCGAGGGGCAACATCAGCCCCAGCATTTT	CASSQIILEGQHQPQHF
.	TRBV6-1	many	TRBJ2-7	TGTGCCAGCAGTGAAGCGCCAGAGAACGAGCAGTACTTC	CASSEAPENEQYF
.	TRBV29-1	many	TRBJ2-7	TGCAGCGTTGAAGGATCAGGGCAGAGCGAGCAGTACTTC	CSVEGSGQSEQYF
TRBD1	TRBV12-3/TRBV12-4	many	TRBJ2-4	TGTGCCAGCAGCCGCCTCCCTGACAGGGGCCAAAACATTCAGTACTTC	CASSRLPDRGQNIQYF
.	TRBV12-3/TRBV12-4	many	TRBJ2-7	TGTGCCAGCAAGGGGATAGGCGAGCAGTACTTC	CASKGIGEQYF
.	TRBV7-9	.	TRBJ1-1	TGTGCCAGCAGACGAGGGTGGCGGACCACTGAAGCTTTCTTT	CASRRGWRTTEAFF
.	TRBV3-1	few	TRBJ1-1	TGTGCCAGCAGCCAGCAGGCCGGGACTGAAGCTTTCTTT	CASSQQAGTEAFF
.	TRBV20-1	few	TRBJ2-4	TGCAGTGCTAGAGGAGGACACGGTATAGCCAAAAACATTCAGTACTTC	CSARGGHGIAKNIQYF
.	TRBV20-1	.	TRBJ2-5	TGCAGTGCTAGCCCTGTCCAGCGGTCAGGAGAGACCCAGTACTTC	CSASPVQRSGETQYF
.	TRBV5-1	few	TRBJ1-5	TGCGCCAGCAGCTTGGGCGGGGGGAGTTCCCAGCCCCAGCATTTT	CASSLGGGSSQPQHF
TRBD1	TRBV5-1	many	TRBJ2-7	TGCGCCAGCTCAAGGACAGGGGACGAGCAGTACTTC	CASSRTGDEQYF
TRBD1	TRBV6-1	.	TRBJ2-5	TGTGCCAGCAGTCCAGATGGCGGACAGGGGAGGAAGACCCAGTACTTC	CASSPDGGQGRKTQYF
.	TRBV6-5	many	TRBJ1-5	TGTGCCAGCAGTTACTCGGGGATAAGCAATCAGCCCCAGCATTTT	CASSYSGISNQPQHF
.	TRBV10-2	many	TRBJ1-5	TGCGCCAGAGAGGGTGGACAGCCCCAGCATTTT	CAREGGQPQHF
TRBD1	TRBV20-1	many	TRBJ1-2	TGCAGTGCTAGCCGGGACAGGGGGATTCGGTATGGCTACACCTTC	CSASRDRGIRYGYTF